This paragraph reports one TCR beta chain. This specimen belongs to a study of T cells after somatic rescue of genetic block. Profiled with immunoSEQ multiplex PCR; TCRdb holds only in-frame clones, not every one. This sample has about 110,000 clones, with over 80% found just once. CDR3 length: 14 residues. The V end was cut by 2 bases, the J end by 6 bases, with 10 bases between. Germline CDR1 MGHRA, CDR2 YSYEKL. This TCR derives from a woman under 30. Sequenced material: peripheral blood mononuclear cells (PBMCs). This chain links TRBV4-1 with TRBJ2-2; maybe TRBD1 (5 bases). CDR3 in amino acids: CASSQLIRAGELFF. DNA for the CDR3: TGCGCCAGCAGCCAATTGATCAGGGCCGGGGAGCTGTTTTTT.